Listed below are T cell receptor beta chains from one sample, sequenced in a study of siplizumab effects on memory and regulatory T cells. Method: immunoSEQ multiplex PCR; TCRdb's copy keeps in-frame clones and lacks some. The repertoire holds around 120,000 clones, with around 94% as singletons. The sample comprised non-Treg CD4+ T cells sorted from blood. Source of these receptors: a human donor in good health. The CDR3 runs from the conserved cysteine through the conserved F or W. D genes are given only for firm matches. Some rows mark clone size as missing; the rest say once, few, many or name a class of expanded clone.

J	D	V	size	CDR3	DNA
TRBJ1-6	.	TRBV9	.	CASSVGTDPNSPLHF	TGTGCCAGCAGCGTAGGAACAGACCCTAATTCACCCCTCCACTTT
TRBJ2-7	TRBD1	TRBV7-9	.	CASSSITGGEQYF	TGTGCCAGCAGCTCGATTACAGGGGGCGAGCAGTACTTC
TRBJ2-7	TRBD1	TRBV19	.	CASTTGTGAFYEQYF	TGTGCCAGTACCACCGGGACAGGGGCGTTCTACGAGCAGTACTTC
TRBJ2-4	.	TRBV4-1	.	CASSQGPARGEVAKNIQYF	TGCGCCAGCAGCCAAGGGCCGGCGCGCGGGGAGGTAGCCAAAAACATTCAGTACTTC
TRBJ2-4	TRBD2	TRBV18	.	CASSPLSGVAKNIQYF	TGTGCCAGCTCACCACTGAGCGGGGTAGCCAAAAACATTCAGTACTTC
TRBJ2-3	.	TRBV2	once	CASSPTASTDTQYF	TGTGCCAGCAGCCCGACAGCTAGCACAGATACGCAGTATTTT
TRBJ1-6	.	TRBV5-1	.	CASSLALSYNSPLHF	TGCGCCAGCAGCTTGGCCCTCTCCTATAATTCACCCCTCCACTTT
TRBJ2-5	.	TRBV6-5	.	CASSYDGQGMWTQYF	TGTGCCAGCAGTTACGATGGTCAGGGAATGTGGACCCAGTACTTC
TRBJ2-1	TRBD2	TRBV10-1	.	CASSESPGLATNNEQFF	TGCGCCAGCAGTGAGTCCCCGGGACTAGCGACAAACAATGAGCAGTTCTTC
TRBJ1-1	TRBD1	TRBV7-6	.	CASSIQGGTMNTEAFF	TGTGCCAGCAGCATACAGGGGGGGACTATGAACACTGAAGCTTTCTTT
TRBJ1-1	.	TRBV19	.	CATTGEHGVDTEAFF	TGTGCCACTACGGGGGAGCATGGGGTGGACACTGAAGCTTTCTTT
TRBJ2-3	.	TRBV6-5	.	CASSYSKKDTQYF	TGTGCCAGCAGTTACTCGAAAAAAGATACGCAGTATTTT
TRBJ1-2	TRBD1	TRBV6-1	.	CASSQGATGGYTF	TGTGCCAGTTCACAGGGGGCGACGGGCGGCTACACCTTC
TRBJ1-1	.	TRBV18	once	CASLAAIVRGTEAFF	TGTGCCAGCTTAGCCGCCATTGTCAGGGGCACTGAAGCTTTCTTT
TRBJ1-1	TRBD1	TRBV19	few	CASRRQGVNTEAFF	TGTGCCAGTCGGCGACAGGGGGTGAACACTGAAGCTTTCTTT
TRBJ1-1	TRBD1	TRBV5-1	.	CASSETGGSTEAFF	TGCGCCAGCAGCGAGACAGGGGGCTCCACTGAAGCTTTCTTT
TRBJ2-7	.	TRBV5-4	.	CARKDSKAISYEQYF	TGTGCCAGAAAGGACAGTAAAGCGATTTCCTACGAGCAGTACTTC
TRBJ1-6	.	TRBV19	.	CATSIKFSNSPLHF	TGTGCCACCTCGATCAAGTTTTCGAATTCACCCCTCCACTTT
TRBJ2-5	.	TRBV11-2	.	CASSLMVGNTQETQYF	TGTGCCAGCAGCTTAATGGTGGGAAATACCCAAGAGACCCAGTACTTC
TRBJ1-1	.	TRBV5-4	.	CASSLGREDGTEAFF	TGTGCCAGCAGCTTAGGCAGGGAGGATGGGACTGAAGCTTTCTTT
TRBJ2-3	.	TRBV6-4	once	CASSESRVTSTDTQYF	TGTGCCAGCAGTGAATCTCGGGTGACTAGCACAGATACGCAGTATTTT
TRBJ1-4	.	TRBV6-5	.	CASRREKLFF	TGTGCCAGCCGTCGTGAAAAACTGTTTTTT
TRBJ1-3	.	TRBV18	.	CASSGTGNTIYF	TGTGCCAGCTCCGGGACAGGAAACACCATATATTTT
TRBJ2-7	TRBD1	TRBV5-1	.	CASSLGGTVGNEQYF	TGCGCCAGCAGCTTGGGGGGGACAGTAGGCAACGAGCAGTACTTC
TRBJ1-2	.	TRBV11-3	.	CASSLGPRAADYTF	TGTGCCAGCAGCTTAGGACCCAGGGCGGCAGACTACACCTTC
TRBJ1-1	TRBD1	TRBV27	.	CASSLESPQGPQANTEAFF	TGTGCCAGCAGTTTAGAGAGTCCACAGGGGCCCCAGGCCAACACTGAAGCTTTCTTT
TRBJ2-3	.	TRBV11-2	.	CASSLAGDDTQYF	TGTGCCAGCAGCTTAGCGGGAGACGATACGCAGTATTTT
TRBJ1-5	.	TRBV6-5	few	CASSPGAGRQPQHF	TGTGCCAGCAGCCCAGGGGCAGGGCGACAGCCCCAGCATTTT
TRBJ2-7	.	TRBV6-5	.	CAISPQGGIPYEQYF	TGTGCCATCTCCCCACAGGGTGGGATCCCCTACGAGCAGTACTTC